Listed here are 22 T cell receptor beta chains from one sample, sequenced in a study of T cell responses to AZD1222 COVID-19 vaccine. The method was immunoSEQ multiplex PCR; TCRdb's version includes in-frame clones alone and lacks a portion of them. The sample has 65,000 to 85,000 clones, 88% seen once. The source material was peripheral blood, sampled 28 days after the second dose of the MenACWY control vaccine. These receptors were collected from an adult who received the MenACWY meningococcal vaccine as a control.

This clone was counted between two and nine times. This chain uses TRBV6-1 with TRBJ1-5, with 7 bases matching TRBD1. Germline CDR1 MNHNS, CDR2 SASEGT. The CDR3 spans 12 residues. With V trimmed by 6 bases and J by 4 bases, 0 bases remained unmatched. The CDR3 DNA sequence: TGTGCCAGCAGGGACAGGAATCAGCCCCAGCATTTT. Its protein is CASRDRNQPQHF.

This clone has a single count. V is TRBV6-5 and J is TRBJ1-4; TRBD1 is a possible D gene (6 bases). CDR3 size: 14 residues. V was pared by 4 bases and J by 8 bases, with 14 bases between. CDR1 and CDR2 from the germline V gene are MNHEY and SVGAGI. The CDR3, as DNA: TGTGCCAGCAGTTCGGGATGGGGGGGCGAAAAACTGTTTTTT. Translating it yields CASSSGWGGEKLFF.

The V gene is TRBV7-8, the J gene TRBJ2-1; TRBD2 agrees at 8 bases. The CDR3 is made up of 14 amino acids. Germline CDR1 is SGHVS and CDR2 is FQNEAQ. After removal of 3 bases from V and 9 bases from J, the junction contained 7 bases not matched to a gene. The CDR3: CASSFTGGPGEQFF. DNA for the CDR3: TGTGCCAGCAGCTTTACGGGGGGGCCCGGTGAGCAGTTCTTC.

This chain connects TRBV29-1 to TRBJ1-2; D may be TRBD1 (6 bases). The CDR3 is made up of 13 amino acids. Germline CDR1 reads SQVTM; CDR2 reads ANQGSEA. The V end was cut by 4 bases, the J end by 6 bases, with 15 bases between. This CDR3 reads CSVVQGRWNGYTF. The CDR3 coding sequence is TGCAGCGTTGTCCAGGGGAGATGGAATGGCTACACCTTC. Combining the CDR3 with reference TRBV29-1 and TRBJ1-2 gives the whole variable domain SAVISQKPSRDICQRGTSLTIQCQVDSQVTMMFWYRQQPGQSLTLIATANQGSEATYESGFVIDKFPISRPNLTFSTLTVSNMSPEDSSIYLCSVVQGRWNGYTFGSGTRLTVV.

V usage is TRBV6-6 and J usage is TRBJ1-2, with D tentatively TRBD1 (5 bases). With 10 bases removed from V and 2 bases from J, the gap between germline ends came to 11 bases. CDR1 is MNHNY and CDR2 is SVGAGI in the germline V gene (reference sequence). The CDR3 is 12 amino acids. As DNA, the CDR3 is TGTGCCACCCAGAGGGGAAACTATGGCTACACCTTC. Translated: CATQRGNYGYTF.

This chain connects TRBV6-5 to TRBJ2-1, with D possibly called TRBD1 or TRBD2 (5 bases each). Germline V lookup: CDR1 MNHEY, CDR2 SVGAGI. The V and J ends lost 8 bases and 0 bases respectively, with 14 bases between them. This CDR3 region has 15 residues. The CDR3: CASPPGSLSYNEQFF. Here the CDR3 DNA reads TGTGCCAGCCCGCCAGGGAGCCTCTCCTACAATGAGCAGTTCTTC.

The V gene is TRBV6-6, the J gene TRBJ1-1; D is possibly TRBD1 (6 bases). V was trimmed by 5 bases and J by 2 bases, leaving 9 bases between them. Germline V gene data show CDR1 as MNHNY and CDR2 as SVGAGI (reference sequence). The CDR3 is made up of 13 amino acids. The CDR3 loop is CASSQDSNTEAFF. The CDR3 nucleotides are TGTGCCAGCAGTCAGGACAGCAACACTGAAGCTTTCTTT.

In its sample, this clone was seen once. The chain combines TRBV5-6 with TRBJ1-2; D remains unclear. Per the germline V gene, CDR1 is SGHDT and CDR2 is YYEEEE. The CDR3 contains 14 residues. The ends were cut back, 4 bases at V and 2 bases at J, with 12 bases in the middle. CDR3 loop: CASSRLAGNYGYTF. CDR3 coding DNA: TGTGCCAGCAGCCGCTTGGCGGGAAACTATGGCTACACCTTC.

The V gene is TRBV27, the J gene TRBJ2-3, with D possibly TRBD1 on 5 matching bases. Germline CDR1 and CDR2: MNHEY and SMNVEV (reference sequence). The CDR3 extends over 14 amino acids. The V gene lost 4 bases and the J gene lost 3 bases, with 11 bases spanning the gap. The CDR3 nucleotides are TGTGCCAGCAGTTATGGGCAGGGAACAGATACGCAGTATTTT. Amino acid sequence: CASSYGQGTDTQYF.

In nucleotides, the CDR3 is TGCGCCAGCAGCGAGACGGGACAGTTTAGCAATCAGCCCCAGCATTTT. This codes for CASSETGQFSNQPQHF. The chain has TRBV5-1 and TRBJ1-5, with 7 bases aligning to TRBD1. CDR3 size: 16 residues. Germline values: CDR1 SGHRS, CDR2 YFSETQ. V shed 4 bases and J 0 bases; nucleotides not matched to a gene: 7.

This sequence joins TRBV10-2 and TRBJ1-5; D is unresolved. The V gene's germline CDR1 is WSHSY and CDR2 SAAADI. The V gene lost 2 bases and the J gene lost 3 bases, with 2 bases spanning the gap. CDR3 length: 12 residues. The CDR3 protein is CASSELNQPQHF. CDR3 sequence (DNA): TGCGCCAGCAGTGAGCTCAATCAGCCCCAGCATTTT.

Here the CDR3 DNA reads TGTGCCAGTAGTATTCTAGTAGGGTATGAGCAGTTCTTC. As protein: CASSILVGYEQFF. The rearrangement uses TRBV19 and TRBJ2-1; D gene uncertain. The V end lost 3 bases, the J end lost 8 bases, and 11 bases lay between the germline ends. From germline, CDR1 is LNHDA and CDR2 SQIVND (reference sequence). This CDR3 has 13 residues.

This sequence joins TRBV5-6 and TRBJ1-3; D unclear. Trimming took 2 bases from V and 1 from J, leaving 7 bases between them. Germline V gives CDR1 SGHDT, CDR2 YYEEEE. The CDR3 is 14 amino acids. The CDR3 sequence: CASSFDTSGNTIYF. Here the CDR3 DNA reads TGTGCCAGCAGCTTCGATACTTCTGGAAACACCATATATTTT.

This clone appeared once. The chain couples TRBV10-3 to TRBJ2-2; 7 bases align to TRBD1. Unmatched junction bases numbered 8, after V lost 6 bases and J lost 7 bases. The CDR3 totals 14 residues. In germline, CDR1 is ENHRY, CDR2 SYGVKD. The DNA for the CDR3 is TGTGCCATCAGCAGTGACAGGGCGGGCGGGGAGCTGTTTTTT. It encodes CAISSDRAGGELFF.

The chain links TRBV11-3 to TRBJ1-1; no definite D call. This CDR3 comprises 13 residues. V was pared by 3 bases and J by 1 base, with 6 bases between. Germline V lookup: CDR1 SGHNT, CDR2 YENEEA. CDR3 DNA sequence: TGTGCCAGCAGCTTTGGGAGGAACACTGAAGCTTTCTTT. Its protein product is CASSFGRNTEAFF.

The chain combines TRBV15 with TRBJ2-7; D is perhaps TRBD2 (5 bases). This CDR3 has 15 residues. V dropped 8 bases and J dropped 0 bases, with 17 bases sitting between them. Per germline, CDR1 LNHNV and CDR2 YYDKDF (reference sequence). The CDR3 loop is CATQPRQGSSYEQYF. The CDR3 coding sequence is TGTGCCACCCAGCCCAGGCAAGGGAGCTCCTACGAGCAGTACTTC.

The chain uses TRBV6-5 and TRBJ2-3; 7 bases map to TRBD2. In germline, CDR1 is MNHEY, CDR2 SVGAGI. With 5 bases clipped from V and 0 bases from J, the junction kept 5 bases outside the gene matches. CDR3 size: 15 residues. CDR3 bases: TGTGCCAGCAGTACTGGCGGGGGAAGCACAGATACGCAGTATTTT. As protein: CASSTGGGSTDTQYF.

The J gene is TRBJ1-4, the V gene TRBV28; no clear D. Germline CDR1 MDHEN, CDR2 SYDVKM. V was shortened by 6 bases and J by 4 bases, with 3 bases between the two germline ends. The CDR3 spans 11 residues. DNA of the CDR3: TGTGCCAGCAGGTTTAATGAAAAACTGTTTTTT. This gives the protein CASRFNEKLFF.

J is TRBJ1-4 and V is TRBV10-3; unclear D gene. Germline CDR1 reads ENHRY; CDR2 reads SYGVKD. V was shortened by 3 bases and J by 5 bases, with 16 bases between the two germline ends. This CDR3 is 16 amino acids long. CDR3 DNA sequence: TGTGCCATCAGTGATGGTGGAGGAACCGGGAATGAAAAACTGTTTTTT. The encoded protein is CAISDGGGTGNEKLFF.

CDR3 region: CASRGTGYNSPLHF. CDR3 DNA sequence: TGTGCCAGCAGAGGGACAGGGTATAATTCACCCCTCCACTTT. The rearrangement links TRBV25-1 to TRBJ1-6; 9 nucleotides align to TRBD1. Germline loops: CDR1 MGHDK, CDR2 SYGVNS. CDR3 size: 14 residues. The trim removed 6 bases at V and 4 bases at J, leaving 1 base unmatched.

V usage is TRBV4-2 and J usage is TRBJ1-5; D remains unclear. V lost 0 bases and J 7 bases, leaving 7 bases between the germline ends. The V gene's germline CDR1 is LGHNA and CDR2 YNFKEQ. CDR3 length equals 13 residues. CDR3 coding DNA: TGTGCCAGCAGCCAAGATATAGCCCAGCCCCAGCATTTT. Translating gives CASSQDIAQPQHF.

V and J are TRBV18 and TRBJ2-4; D possibly corresponds to TRBD2 (5 bases). This CDR3 is built from 15 residues. Trimming cost V 3 bases and J 1 base, with 10 bases left between them. Germline CDR1 reads KGHSH; CDR2 reads LQKENI. CDR3 bases: TGTGCCAGCTCACCGGAGGCCCTGGCCAAAAACATTCAGTACTTC. Translating gives CASSPEALAKNIQYF.